This passage covers 26 T cell receptor beta chains from one sample sequenced in a study of cytomegalovirus exposure and HLA in healthy donors. It was with 60 Vbeta and 13 Jbeta primers that the PCR ran. Sequencing used immunoSEQ multiplex PCR; TCRdb keeps in-frame clones, though not all of them. The sample carries tens of thousands of clones, around 70% recorded once. Sequenced sample: PBMCs. The receptors derive from a woman between 40 and 50 years old in good health and CMV-seropositive.

Only a few counts were recorded for this clone. Here the CDR3 DNA reads TGTGCCAGCAGCTTGGGAGAGGGAGGAAACATTCAGTACTTC. It specifies CASSLGEGGNIQYF. The V and J genes are TRBV5-4 and TRBJ2-4; TRBD2 is a possible D gene (6 bases). Germline lookup yields CDR1 SGHNT and CDR2 YYREEE (reference sequence). V lost 0 bases and J 6 bases, leaving 10 bases between the germline ends. The CDR3 loop spans 14 amino acids.

The rearrangement joins TRBV18 to TRBJ2-5; perhaps TRBD2 as D (5 bases). Germline CDR1 and CDR2: KGHSH and LQKENI. V was pared by 0 bases and J by 7 bases, with 12 bases between. This CDR3 has 14 residues. This CDR3 reads CASSPPYGEGTQYF. In nucleotides, the CDR3 is TGTGCCAGCTCACCACCTTATGGCGAGGGGACCCAGTACTTC.

The chain has TRBV7-6 and TRBJ1-1; a possible D gene is TRBD1 (5 bases). Trimming took off 5 bases at V and 2 bases at J, with 15 bases between the two ends. The CDR3 contains 15 residues. Germline values: CDR1 SGHVS, CDR2 FNYEAQ. The DNA of the CDR3 is TGTGCCAGCAGCCCATGGGGGGGTTTTAACACTGAAGCTTTCTTT. Translated: CASSPWGGFNTEAFF.

The chain recombines TRBV6-5 with TRBJ2-7; a weak D match, TRBD2 (6 bases). This CDR3 comprises 14 residues. Trimming took 6 bases from V and 6 from J, leaving 18 bases between them. The germline V gene encodes CDR1 MNHEY and CDR2 SVGAGI. The CDR3 loop reads CASSRSTGASEQYF. DNA of the CDR3: TGTGCCAGCAGCCGATCGACGGGAGCCTCCGAGCAGTACTTC.

In its sample, this clone ranks as medium-sized. The chain joins TRBV19 to TRBJ1-5; 7 nucleotides match TRBD1. CDR1 is LNHDA, CDR2 SQIVND, per germline (reference sequence). After removal of 5 bases from V and 7 bases from J, the junction contained 11 bases not matched to a gene. The CDR3 sequence is 15 residues long. The CDR3 reads CASSEGLNRGQPQHF. The CDR3 DNA reads as TGTGCCAGTAGTGAAGGCCTAAACAGGGGACAGCCCCAGCATTTT.

The chain joins TRBV11-2 to TRBJ2-4; D not resolved. From germline, CDR1 is SGHAT and CDR2 FQNNGV. This CDR3 is built from 15 residues. V lost 0 bases and J lost 7, with 13 bases in between. The CDR3 DNA reads as TGTGCCAGCAGCTTAGAAGTATCAGTGTCTAACATTCAGTACTTC. This sequence encodes CASSLEVSVSNIQYF.

V gene TRBV4-2 combines with J gene TRBJ1-5; tentatively, D is TRBD1 (5 bases). Per the germline V gene, CDR1 is LGHNA and CDR2 is YNFKEQ. Between the trimmed V and J ends, which lost 1 base and 12 bases, there was a span of 16 bases. CDR3 length: 14 amino acids. CDR3 nucleotides: TGTGCCAGCAGCCAAGCGCAGGGTAATAAGCGCCAGCATTTT. Amino acids: CASSQAQGNKRQHF.

This sequence joins TRBV4-2 and TRBJ2-5; 9 bases align to TRBD2. Trimming took 0 bases from V and 5 from J; bases not matched to a gene: 16. This CDR3 comprises 19 residues. Germline V lookup: CDR1 LGHNA, CDR2 YNFKEQ. The CDR3 region is CASSQEFQGVAGARETQYF. In DNA form, the CDR3 reads TGTGCCAGCAGCCAAGAGTTTCAAGGAGTAGCGGGGGCGCGGGAGACCCAGTACTTC.

The chain has TRBV6-5 and TRBJ2-3; a weak D match, TRBD1 (6 bases). CDR1 MNHEY and CDR2 SVGAGI come from the germline V gene. V dropped 11 bases and J dropped 3 bases, with 15 bases sitting between them. The CDR3 length is 13 residues. This CDR3 reads CAAARDKTDTQYF. DNA of the CDR3: TGTGCCGCAGCCCGGGACAAAACAGATACGCAGTATTTT.

This chain uses TRBV28 with TRBJ2-2; tentative D call: TRBD2 (7 bases). Per the germline V gene, CDR1 is MDHEN and CDR2 is SYDVKM. The CDR3 consists of 15 residues. V was trimmed by 3 bases and J by 6 bases, leaving 14 bases between them. The chain's CDR3 is CASSFSQGGAGELFF. CDR3 bases: TGTGCCAGCAGTTTTTCACAGGGAGGGGCCGGGGAGCTGTTTTTT.

J is TRBJ1-6 and V is TRBV30, with a tentative D call TRBD1 (5 bases). Germline V gene data show CDR1 as GTSNPN and CDR2 as SVGIG (reference sequence). Trimming removed 3 bases from V and 18 bases from J, with 21 bases in between. CDR3 length: 13 amino acids. CDR3 in DNA: TGTGCCTGGAGAGCGGGGACGGCGGGGCTGCCCCACTTT. Translation gives CAWRAGTAGLPHF.

This rearrangement joins TRBV2 to TRBJ1-4; weak D call: TRBD1 (5 bases). This CDR3 is built from 14 residues. The V gene lost 4 bases and the J gene lost 4 bases, with 10 bases spanning the gap. Germline CDR1 and CDR2: SNHLY and FYNNEI. CDR3 nucleotides: TGTGCCAGCAGTGCCCAGGGAAATAATGAAAAACTGTTTTTT. As protein: CASSAQGNNEKLFF. The full variable domain, in which reference TRBV2 and TRBJ1-4 provide the parts outside the CDR3, is EPEVTQTPSHQVTQMGQEVILRCVPISNHLYFYWYRQILGQKVEFLVSFYNNEISEKSEIFDDQFSVERPDGSNFTLKIRSTKLEDSAMYFCASSAQGNNEKLFFGSGTQLSVL.

The rearrangement links TRBV7-2 to TRBJ1-6; 7 bases are a match to TRBD1. V shed 4 bases and J 9 bases; nucleotides not matched to a gene: 9. The CDR3 covers 15 residues. Germline values: CDR1 SGHTA, CDR2 FQGNSA. This chain's CDR3 is CASSSTPDRASPLHF. DNA of the CDR3: TGTGCCAGCAGCTCTACCCCCGACAGGGCTTCACCCCTCCACTTT.

The chain employs TRBV27 and TRBJ2-5, with TRBD2 matching over 11 bases. Germline assignment: CDR1 MNHEY and CDR2 SMNVEV (reference sequence). V was pared by 5 bases and J by 5 bases, with 10 bases of the junction left unmatched. The CDR3 length is 16 residues. The CDR3, as DNA: TGTGCCAGCAGTCTAAGACTAGCGGGGAGTAGGGAGACCCAGTACTTC. Protein: CASSLRLAGSRETQYF.

This chain joins TRBV6-1 and TRBJ2-1, with 7 bases aligning to TRBD1. V lost 4 bases to trimming and J lost 4 bases; unmatched junction nucleotides: 1. The CDR3 extends over 13 amino acids. Germline V gene lookup returns CDR1 MNHNS and CDR2 SASEGT. CDR3 protein: CASSVTGYNEQFF. In DNA, the CDR3 is TGTGCCAGCAGTGTGACAGGGTACAATGAGCAGTTCTTC.

The chain couples TRBV6-5 to TRBJ1-5; 8 bases are a match to TRBD1. Germline V CDR1 and CDR2: MNHEY, SVGAGI. Trimming removed 4 bases from V and 3 bases from J; junction bases left unmatched: 5. The CDR3 runs 15 residues. CDR3 DNA sequence: TGTGCCAGCAGTTCCTTGACAGGGGACAATCAGCCCCAGCATTTT. Residues: CASSSLTGDNQPQHF.

This chain links TRBV7-2 with TRBJ1-6, with 8 positions matching TRBD1. Per germline, CDR1 SGHTA and CDR2 FQGNSA. CDR3 size: 16 residues. V trimming: 0 bases; J trimming: 7 bases; junction bases outside the gene matches: 5. CDR3 in DNA: TGTGCCAGCAGCTTAGCGAACCAGGGGGCGAATTCACCCCTCCACTTT. Its protein product is CASSLANQGANSPLHF.

This chain links TRBV7-2 with TRBJ2-2; D not resolved. The CDR3 has 12 residues. Germline values: CDR1 SGHTA, CDR2 FQGNSA. Trimming cost V 2 bases and J 9 bases, with 7 bases left between them. The CDR3 region is CASSLLERELFF. Here the CDR3 DNA reads TGTGCCAGCAGCTTACTTGAGCGGGAGCTGTTTTTT.

The chain has TRBV30 and TRBJ1-2; D ambiguous. The CDR3 contains 11 residues. Trimming shortened V by 3 bases and J by 4 bases, and 6 bases separated the two germline ends. Germline assignment: CDR1 GTSNPN and CDR2 SVGIG (reference sequence). The CDR3 here is CAWRLGYGYTF. DNA for the CDR3: TGTGCCTGGAGACTCGGCTATGGCTACACCTTC.

The CDR3 DNA reads as TGTGCCTGGAGGACAGGGACGTACACTGAAGCTTTCTTT. Protein sequence: CAWRTGTYTEAFF. The chain links TRBV30 to TRBJ1-1, with 7 bases identical to TRBD1. After removal of 3 bases from V and 3 bases from J, the junction contained 4 bases not matched to a gene. Germline CDR1 GTSNPN, CDR2 SVGIG (reference sequence). This CDR3 is built from 13 residues. Full variable domain (remainder filled in from reference TRBV30 and TRBJ1-1): SQTIHQWPATLVQPVGSPLSLECTVEGTSNPNLYWYRQAAGRGLQLLFYSVGIGQISSEVPQNLSASRPQDRQFILSSKKLLLSDSGFYLCAWRTGTYTEAFFGQGTRLTVV.

The V gene is TRBV27, the J gene TRBJ1-1; a weak D match, TRBD1 (5 bases). Germline-derived CDR1 and CDR2 are MNHEY and SMNVEV (reference sequence). CDR3 size: 12 residues. Trimming shortened V by 5 bases and J by 1 base, and 5 bases separated the two germline ends. Written as DNA, the CDR3 is TGTGCCAGCAGTGGACAGAACACTGAAGCTTTCTTT. It specifies CASSGQNTEAFF.

The chain links TRBV7-9 to TRBJ2-2; possible D gene TRBD2, 6 bases. The CDR3 covers 14 residues. V shed 6 bases and J shed 5 bases, with 13 bases lying between them. Germline CDR1 SEHNR, CDR2 FQNEAQ (reference sequence). CDR3 sequence: CASSWTAGTGELFF. The CDR3 DNA sequence: TGTGCCAGCAGTTGGACGGCGGGAACCGGGGAGCTGTTTTTT.

The rearrangement uses TRBV5-6 and TRBJ1-6; TRBD1 matches 7 bases. CDR1 is SGHDT, CDR2 YYEEEE, per germline. CDR3 length: 14 residues. V shed 2 bases, J shed 7 bases, and the junction held 3 bases outside the gene matches. CDR3 in amino acids: CASSFARGNSPLHF. The CDR3 coding sequence is TGTGCCAGCAGCTTCGCCAGGGGGAATTCACCCCTCCACTTT.

V usage is TRBV10-2 and J usage is TRBJ2-2; 7 bases agree with TRBD2. The CDR3 covers 14 residues. Germline assignment: CDR1 WSHSY and CDR2 SAAADI. V trimming: 6 bases; J trimming: 0 bases; junction bases outside the gene matches: 1. CDR3 loop: CASRAGANTGELFF. The CDR3 bases are TGCGCCAGCAGGGCGGGGGCGAACACCGGGGAGCTGTTTTTT.

This chain uses TRBV25-1 with TRBJ2-7; D might be TRBD1 (5 bases). There are 13 residues in the CDR3. The germline V gene encodes CDR1 MGHDK and CDR2 SYGVNS. Between the trimmed V and J ends, which lost 6 bases and 0 bases, there was a span of 9 bases. The DNA of the CDR3 is TGTGCCAGCAGACCGACAGCCTCCTACGAGCAGTACTTC. Protein: CASRPTASYEQYF.

V and J are TRBV4-1 and TRBJ1-2, with D possibly being TRBD1 (5 bases). Germline CDR1 MGHRA, CDR2 YSYEKL. V lost 0 bases and J 8 bases, leaving 22 bases between the germline ends. This CDR3 region has 17 residues. The CDR3 reads CASSQDKHEGTGRGYTF. CDR3 in DNA: TGCGCCAGCAGCCAAGATAAGCATGAGGGGACTGGACGAGGCTACACCTTC.